The 12 T cell receptor beta chains below were found in one sample sequenced in a study of CD8 T cells in Susac syndrome. Random-hexamer reverse transcription was applied to roughly 0.45 to 1 ug RNA. TCRdb re-analysed the immunoSEQ multiplex PCR reads in MiXCR, keeping a single row per CDR3 protein. There are 240,000 or so distinct CDR3 sequences in the sample; about 96% occur only once, and 0.095% to 0.12% lies in the top ten. Material: CD4+ T cells from PBMCs. Source of these receptors: a human donor with Susac syndrome.

The chain employs TRBV3-1 and TRBJ1-1; TRBD1 is a possible D gene (6 bases). The CDR3 sequence is 13 residues long. Trimming stripped 1 base from V and 9 bases from J, with 12 bases between. The germline gives CDR1 LGHDT, CDR2 YNNKEL (reference sequence). The CDR3 reads CASSQASTGKAFF. In DNA form, the CDR3 reads TGTGCCAGCAGCCAAGCTTCAACAGGGAAAGCTTTCTTT. The full variable domain, completed using reference TRBV3-1 and TRBJ1-1, is DTAVSQTPKYLVTQMGNDKSIKCEQNLGHDTMYWYKQDSKKFLKIMFSYNNKELIINETVPNRFSPKSPDKAHLNLHINSLELGDSAVYFCASSQASTGKAFFGQGTRLTVV.

The chain links TRBV28 to TRBJ1-2; D gene uncertain. This CDR3 spans 11 amino acids. CDR1 and CDR2 from the germline V gene are MDHEN and SYDVKM. The germline V and J ends were trimmed by 5 bases and 2 bases, with 3 bases remaining between them. The CDR3, as DNA: TGTGCCAGCAGTACCAACTATGGCTACACCTTC. This translates into CASSTNYGYTF.

The genes are TRBV4-1 and TRBJ1-4, with D maybe TRBD1 (6 bases). Trimming shortened V by 3 bases and J by 10 bases, and 18 bases separated the two germline ends. Germline lookup yields CDR1 MGHRA and CDR2 YSYEKL. The CDR3 consists of 15 residues. The CDR3 reads CASSQVGQGLVKLFF. CDR3 nucleotide sequence: TGCGCCAGCAGCCAGGTGGGGCAGGGGTTGGTAAAACTGTTTTTT.

This chain connects TRBV19 to TRBJ1-1, with D maybe TRBD1 (5 bases). The CDR3 sequence is 14 residues long. Between the trimmed V and J ends, which lost 8 bases and 2 bases, there was a span of 15 bases. Germline values: CDR1 LNHDA, CDR2 SQIVND (reference sequence). CDR3 coding DNA: TGTGCCAGTGGGGGACCGACGGATAACACTGAAGCTTTCTTT. Protein product: CASGGPTDNTEAFF.

The rearrangement uses TRBV20-1 and TRBJ2-7, with 7 nucleotides matching TRBD2. CDR1 is DFQATT and CDR2 is SNEGSKA in the germline V gene (reference sequence). The CDR3 extends over 16 amino acids. J gave up 5 bases and V 5 bases, and 18 bases lay outside the gene matches. CDR3 loop: CSAQKTFGGSGHEQYF. The CDR3 coding sequence is TGCAGTGCTCAAAAAACCTTTGGCGGGAGTGGCCACGAGCAGTACTTC.

The chain uses TRBV20-1 and TRBJ2-1; 8 nucleotides line up with TRBD2. The CDR3 is made up of 13 amino acids. Germline V gene sequence: CDR1 DFQATT, CDR2 SNEGSKA (reference sequence). The CDR3 DNA reads as TGCAGCGGGACTAGGCAAATTGACAATGAGCAGTTCTTC. It codes for CSGTRQIDNEQFF.

This sequence joins TRBV20-1 and TRBJ2-7, with a possible D match to TRBD1 (5 bases). This CDR3 has 15 residues. Germline V lookup: CDR1 DFQATT, CDR2 SNEGSKA (reference sequence). V dropped 2 bases and J dropped 3 bases, with 17 bases sitting between them. The CDR3 nucleotides are TGCAGTGCTAGATCGGCTGGACAAAGGAACTACGAGCAGTACTTC. Amino acids: CSARSAGQRNYEQYF.

This chain connects TRBV15 to TRBJ2-5; TRBD1 is a possible D gene (6 bases). Germline V CDR1 and CDR2: LNHNV, YYDKDF (reference sequence). There are 16 residues in the CDR3. V was pared by 1 base and J by 5 bases, with 17 bases between. The CDR3 loop reads CATSRAQGLNGETQYF. CDR3 in DNA: TGTGCCACCAGCAGAGCACAGGGTCTCAATGGGGAGACCCAGTACTTC.

This clonotype has only one observation. The gene calls are TRBV12-3 or TRBV12-4 and TRBJ2-2, with 9 bases aligning to TRBD1. V dropped 5 bases and J dropped 2; count of bases not matched to a gene: 3. This CDR3 comprises 15 residues. CDR3 sequence (DNA): TGTGCCAGCAGTCGACAGGGGGGCAACACCGGGGAGCTGTTTTTT. This gives the protein CASSRQGGNTGELFF.

V is TRBV28 and J is TRBJ2-7; TRBD2 might be the D (6 bases). The CDR3 consists of 16 residues. Trimming left V 3 bases short and J 3 bases short, with 18 bases between. The germline V gene has CDR1 MDHEN and CDR2 SYDVKM. The CDR3 region has the DNA TGTGCCAGCAGTTTTTCTGGGGACTCCTTTGACTACGAGCAGTACTTC. Translated: CASSFSGDSFDYEQYF. The variable domain in full, completed from reference TRBV28 and TRBJ2-7, reads DVKVTQSSRYLVKRTGEKVFLECVQDMDHENMFWYRQDPGLGLRLIYFSYDVKMKEKGDIPEGYSVSREKKERFSLILESASTNQTSMYLCASSFSGDSFDYEQYFGPGTRLTVT.

The V and J genes are TRBV27 and TRBJ2-1; 7 bases are a match to TRBD1. The trim removed 5 bases at V and 1 base at J, leaving 2 bases unmatched. The germline V gene encodes CDR1 MNHEY and CDR2 SMNVEV (reference sequence). The length of the CDR3 is 14 residues. CDR3 nucleotides: TGTGCCAGCAGTAAGGGACAGTCCTACAATGAGCAGTTCTTC. It yields the protein CASSKGQSYNEQFF.

The CDR3 here is CASSARSEGNQPQHF. The CDR3, as DNA: TGTGCCAGCAGCGCCCGGAGCGAGGGCAATCAGCCCCAGCATTTT. The gene calls are TRBV9 and TRBJ1-5, with no clear D. Trimming removed 3 bases at V and 2 bases at J, with 12 bases between. The V gene's germline CDR1 is SGDLS and CDR2 YYNGEE. This CDR3 comprises 15 residues.